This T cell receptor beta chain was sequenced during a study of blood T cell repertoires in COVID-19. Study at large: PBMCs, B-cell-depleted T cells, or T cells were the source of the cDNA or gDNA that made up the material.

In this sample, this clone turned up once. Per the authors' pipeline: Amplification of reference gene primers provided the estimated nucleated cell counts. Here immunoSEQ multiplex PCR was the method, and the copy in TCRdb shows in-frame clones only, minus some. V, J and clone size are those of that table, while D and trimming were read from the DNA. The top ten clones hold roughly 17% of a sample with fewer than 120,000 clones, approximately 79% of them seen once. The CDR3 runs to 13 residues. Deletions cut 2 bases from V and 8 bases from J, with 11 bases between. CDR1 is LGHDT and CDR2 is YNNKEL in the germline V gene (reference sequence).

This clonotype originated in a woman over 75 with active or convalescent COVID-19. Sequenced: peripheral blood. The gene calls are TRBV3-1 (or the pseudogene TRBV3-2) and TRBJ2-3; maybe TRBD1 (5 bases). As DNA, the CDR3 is TGTGCCAGCAGCCAACCTGGGGCGCTTACGCAGTATTTT. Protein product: CASSQPGALTQYF.